Detailed here is one TCR beta chain. Antigen unknown. The source of the sample is a study of shared clonotypes between healthy human individuals. Study-wide results and caveats: The low donor count limited represented genetic and exposure-history diversity. In a handful of donors, around 5% of naive CD4 clonotypes appeared in common.

Germline CDR1 reads SGHTA; CDR2 reads FQGTGA. With 6 bases clipped from V and 3 bases from J, the junction kept 2 bases outside the gene matches. CDR3 length equals 14 residues. The naive CD8 fraction comprised CD45RO-negative cells positively selected for CCR7 and excluded terminally differentiated effector memory CD45RA+ cells. Deep-level running was used for the assay. Here immunoSEQ multiplex PCR was the method, and the copy in TCRdb shows in-frame clones only, minus some. The profile shows about 610,000 clones, 95% to 96% of them singletons. The clonotype originates from a woman between 25 and 40 years old in good health. The chain employs TRBV7-3 and TRBJ2-3; 11 bases align to TRBD2. The sample comprised naive CD8+ T cells sorted from blood. Here the CDR3 reads CASSLAGGTDTQYF. In DNA, the CDR3 is TGTGCCAGCAGTCTAGCGGGAGGAACAGATACGCAGTATTTT.